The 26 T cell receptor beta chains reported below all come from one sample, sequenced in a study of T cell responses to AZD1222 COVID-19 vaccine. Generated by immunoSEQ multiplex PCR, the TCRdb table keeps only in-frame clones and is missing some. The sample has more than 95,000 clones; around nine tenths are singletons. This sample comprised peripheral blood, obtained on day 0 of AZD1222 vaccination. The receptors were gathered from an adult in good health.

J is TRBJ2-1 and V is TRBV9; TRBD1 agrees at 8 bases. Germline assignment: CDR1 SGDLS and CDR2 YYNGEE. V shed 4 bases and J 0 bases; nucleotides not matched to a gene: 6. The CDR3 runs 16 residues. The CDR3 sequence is CASSSRTGSSYNEQFF. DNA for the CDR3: TGTGCCAGCAGCTCAAGGACAGGGAGCTCCTACAATGAGCAGTTCTTC.

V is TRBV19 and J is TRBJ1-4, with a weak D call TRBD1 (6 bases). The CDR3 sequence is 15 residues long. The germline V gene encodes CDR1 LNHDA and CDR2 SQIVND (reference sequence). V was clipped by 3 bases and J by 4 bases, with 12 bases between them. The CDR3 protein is CASSIRGAVNEKLFF. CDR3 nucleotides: TGTGCCAGTAGTATTCGGGGGGCGGTTAATGAAAAACTGTTTTTT.

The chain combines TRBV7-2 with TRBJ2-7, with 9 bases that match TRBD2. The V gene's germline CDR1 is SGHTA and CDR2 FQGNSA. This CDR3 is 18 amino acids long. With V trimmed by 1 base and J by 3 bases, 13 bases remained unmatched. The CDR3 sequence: CASSLERRRRGGRYEQYF. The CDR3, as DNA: TGTGCCAGCAGCTTAGAGCGGCGGAGGCGGGGGGGCCGCTACGAGCAGTACTTC. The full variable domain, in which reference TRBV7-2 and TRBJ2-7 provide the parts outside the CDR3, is GAGVSQSPSNKVTEKGKDVELRCDPISGHTALYWYRQSLGQGLEFLIYFQGNSAPDKSGLPSDRFSAERTGGSVSTLTIQRTQQEDSAVYLCASSLERRRRGGRYEQYFGPGTRLTVT.

CDR3 sequence reads: CATTSGTGMNTEAFF. CDR3 sequence (DNA): TGTGCCACCACCTCTGGGACCGGCATGAACACTGAAGCTTTCTTT. V and J are TRBV6-5 and TRBJ1-1, with a tentative D call TRBD1 (5 bases). The CDR3 loop spans 15 amino acids. Trimming removed 10 bases at V and 0 bases at J, with 18 bases between. CDR1 and CDR2 (germline): MNHEY, SVGAGI.

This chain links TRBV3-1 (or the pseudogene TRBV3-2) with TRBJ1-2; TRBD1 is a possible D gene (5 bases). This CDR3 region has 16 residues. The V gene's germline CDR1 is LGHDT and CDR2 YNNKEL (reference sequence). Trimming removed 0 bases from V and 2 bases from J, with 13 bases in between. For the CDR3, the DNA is TGTGCCAGCAGCCAAGATGGCCAGGGTCTCAACTATGGCTACACCTTC. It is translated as CASSQDGQGLNYGYTF.

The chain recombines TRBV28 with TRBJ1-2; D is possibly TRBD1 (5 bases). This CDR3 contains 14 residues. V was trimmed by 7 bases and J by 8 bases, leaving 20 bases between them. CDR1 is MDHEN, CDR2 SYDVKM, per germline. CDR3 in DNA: TGTGCCAGCAATTGGCAGGTCACCTCAGGGGGCTACACCTTC. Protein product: CASNWQVTSGGYTF.

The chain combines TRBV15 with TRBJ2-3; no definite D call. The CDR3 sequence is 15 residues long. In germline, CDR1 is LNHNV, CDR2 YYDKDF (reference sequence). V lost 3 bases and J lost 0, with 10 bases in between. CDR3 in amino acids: CATSSIPQSTDTQYF. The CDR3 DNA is TGTGCCACCAGCAGTATCCCACAGAGCACAGATACGCAGTATTTT.

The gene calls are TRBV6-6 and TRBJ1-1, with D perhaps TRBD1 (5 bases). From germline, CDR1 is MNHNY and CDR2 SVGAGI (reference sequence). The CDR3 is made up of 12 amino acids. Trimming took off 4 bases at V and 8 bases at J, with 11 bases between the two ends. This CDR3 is CASSWAGTEAFF. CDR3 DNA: TGTGCCAGCAGTTGGGCCGGGACGGAAGCTTTCTTT.

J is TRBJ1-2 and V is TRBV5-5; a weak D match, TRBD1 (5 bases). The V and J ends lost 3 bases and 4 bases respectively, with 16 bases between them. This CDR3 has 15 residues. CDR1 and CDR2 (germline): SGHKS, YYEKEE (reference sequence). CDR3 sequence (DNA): TGTGCCAGCAGCTCGGATAGTGGGACCGTCTATGGCTACACCTTC. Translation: CASSSDSGTVYGYTF.

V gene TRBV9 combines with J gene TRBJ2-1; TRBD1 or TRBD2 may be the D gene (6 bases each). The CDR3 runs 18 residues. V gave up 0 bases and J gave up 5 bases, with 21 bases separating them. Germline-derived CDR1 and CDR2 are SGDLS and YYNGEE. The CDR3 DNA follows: TGTGCCAGCAGCGTAGATTGGGGGGCGGGCGGTTTCAACAATGAGCAGTTCTTC. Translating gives CASSVDWGAGGFNNEQFF.

The CDR3 region has the DNA TGTGCCAGCAGCTCAGGAGGGACAGCCGCTAACTATGGCTACACCTTC. Amino acid sequence: CASSSGGTAANYGYTF. The V call is TRBV7-3, the J call TRBJ1-2, with 7 bases fitting TRBD1. The V gene end was trimmed by 4 bases and the J gene end by 0 bases; junction bases not matched to a gene: 8. The CDR3 is 16 amino acids. From germline, CDR1 is SGHTA and CDR2 FQGTGA.

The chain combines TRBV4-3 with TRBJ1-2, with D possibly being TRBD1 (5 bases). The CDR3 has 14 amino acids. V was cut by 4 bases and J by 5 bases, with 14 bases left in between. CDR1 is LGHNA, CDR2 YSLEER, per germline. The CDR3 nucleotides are TGCGCCAGCAGCCCGTGGGACTCCCAGTATGGCTACACCTTC. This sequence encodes CASSPWDSQYGYTF.

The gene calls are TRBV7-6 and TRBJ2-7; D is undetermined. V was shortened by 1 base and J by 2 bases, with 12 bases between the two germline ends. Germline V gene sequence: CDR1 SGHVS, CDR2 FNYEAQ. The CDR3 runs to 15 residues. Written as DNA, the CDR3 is TGTGCCAGCAGCTTAGGGCTAGGCGTTACCTACGAGCAGTACTTC. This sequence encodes CASSLGLGVTYEQYF.

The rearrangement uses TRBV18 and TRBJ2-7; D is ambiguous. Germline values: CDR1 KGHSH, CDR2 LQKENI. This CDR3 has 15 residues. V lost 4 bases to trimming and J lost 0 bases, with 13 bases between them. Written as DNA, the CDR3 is TGTGCCAGCTCACATTCACCCCTGGGCTCCTACGAGCAGTACTTC. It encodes CASSHSPLGSYEQYF.

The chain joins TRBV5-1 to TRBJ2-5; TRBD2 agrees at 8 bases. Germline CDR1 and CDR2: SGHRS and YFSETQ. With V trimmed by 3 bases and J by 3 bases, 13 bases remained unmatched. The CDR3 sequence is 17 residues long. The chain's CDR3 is CASSSRPAGGRKETQYF. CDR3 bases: TGCGCCAGCAGCTCCCGGCCGGCGGGAGGACGGAAAGAGACCCAGTACTTC.

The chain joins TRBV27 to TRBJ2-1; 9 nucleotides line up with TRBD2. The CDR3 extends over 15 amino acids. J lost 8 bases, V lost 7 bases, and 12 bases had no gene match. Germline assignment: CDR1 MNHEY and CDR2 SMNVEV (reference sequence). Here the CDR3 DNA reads TGTGCCAGCAAGTTTGTCCTAGCGGGAATAGATGAGCAGTTCTTC. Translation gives CASKFVLAGIDEQFF.

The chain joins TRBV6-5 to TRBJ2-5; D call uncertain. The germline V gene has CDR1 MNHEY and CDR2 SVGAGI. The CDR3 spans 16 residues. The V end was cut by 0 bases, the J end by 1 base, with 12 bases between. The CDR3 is CASSYSSSGTQETQYF. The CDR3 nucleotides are TGTGCCAGCAGTTACTCGAGTTCAGGAACCCAAGAGACCCAGTACTTC.

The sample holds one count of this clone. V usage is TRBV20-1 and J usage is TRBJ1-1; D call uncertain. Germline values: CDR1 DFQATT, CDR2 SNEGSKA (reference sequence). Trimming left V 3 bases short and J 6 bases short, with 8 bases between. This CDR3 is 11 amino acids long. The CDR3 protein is CSARVSAEAFF. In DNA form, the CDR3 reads TGCAGTGCTAGGGTAAGCGCTGAAGCTTTCTTT.

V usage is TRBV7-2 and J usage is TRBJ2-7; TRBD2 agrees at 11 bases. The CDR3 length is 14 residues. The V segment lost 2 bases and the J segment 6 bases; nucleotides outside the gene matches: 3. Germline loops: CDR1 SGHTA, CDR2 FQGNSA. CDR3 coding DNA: TGTGCCAGCAGCTTATTGGGGACTAGCGGCGAGCAGTACTTC. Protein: CASSLLGTSGEQYF.

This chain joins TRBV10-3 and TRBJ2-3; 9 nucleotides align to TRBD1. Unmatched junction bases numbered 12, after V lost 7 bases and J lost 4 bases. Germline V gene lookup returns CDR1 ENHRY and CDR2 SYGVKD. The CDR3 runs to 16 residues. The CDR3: CAITESGTGTADTQYF. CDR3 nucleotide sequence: TGTGCCATCACCGAATCCGGGACAGGGACAGCAGATACGCAGTATTTT.

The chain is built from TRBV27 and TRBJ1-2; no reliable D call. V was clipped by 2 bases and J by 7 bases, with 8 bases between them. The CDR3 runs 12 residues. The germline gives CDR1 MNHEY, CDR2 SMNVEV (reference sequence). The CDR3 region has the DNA TGTGCCAGCAGTTTAAAAGGTTTTGGCTACACCTTC. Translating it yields CASSLKGFGYTF.

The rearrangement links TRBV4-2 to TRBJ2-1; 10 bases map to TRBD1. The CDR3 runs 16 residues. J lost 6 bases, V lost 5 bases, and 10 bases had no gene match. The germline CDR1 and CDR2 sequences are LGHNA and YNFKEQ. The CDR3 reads CASSALTGGKANEQFF. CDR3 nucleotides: TGTGCCAGCAGCGCCCTGACAGGGGGCAAGGCCAATGAGCAGTTCTTC.

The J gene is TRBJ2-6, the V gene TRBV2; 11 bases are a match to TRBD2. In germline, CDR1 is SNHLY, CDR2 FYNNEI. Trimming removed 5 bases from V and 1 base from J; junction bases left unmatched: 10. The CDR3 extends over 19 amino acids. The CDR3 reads CASSKPGTSGLSGANVLTF. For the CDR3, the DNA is TGTGCCAGCAGTAAACCCGGGACTAGCGGATTGTCTGGGGCCAACGTCCTGACTTTC.

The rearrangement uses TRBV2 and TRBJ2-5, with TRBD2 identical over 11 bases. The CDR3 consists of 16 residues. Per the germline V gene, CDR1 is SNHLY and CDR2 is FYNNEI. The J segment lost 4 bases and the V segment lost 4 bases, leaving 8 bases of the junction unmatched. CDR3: CASSVRELAGAETQYF. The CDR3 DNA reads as TGTGCCAGCAGTGTCCGGGAACTAGCGGGGGCAGAGACCCAGTACTTC.

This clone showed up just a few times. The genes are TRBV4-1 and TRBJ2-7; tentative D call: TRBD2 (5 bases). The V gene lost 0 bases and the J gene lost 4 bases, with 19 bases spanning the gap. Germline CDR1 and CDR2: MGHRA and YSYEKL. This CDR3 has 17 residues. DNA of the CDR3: TGCGCCAGCAGCCAAGATCCGGCAGCACCGGTAGCGTACGAGCAGTACTTC. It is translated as CASSQDPAAPVAYEQYF.

The CDR3 sequence: CASSPWGYEQYF. CDR3 coding DNA: TGTGCCAGCAGCCCCTGGGGCTACGAGCAGTACTTC. The V call is TRBV25-1, the J call TRBJ2-7, with D unresolved. Trimming took off 6 bases at V and 3 bases at J, with 9 bases between the two ends. Germline CDR1 MGHDK, CDR2 SYGVNS. The CDR3 runs 12 residues.